What follows are 20 T cell receptor beta chains derived from one specimen sequenced in a study of blood T cell repertoires in COVID-19. Repertoires were generated with immunoSEQ multiplex PCR, while TCRdb's copy carries only in-frame clones and drops some. The table includes around 80,000 clones, 80% detected once. The sample comprised peripheral blood. The receptor source for this set is a woman in her 70s with acute or convalescent COVID-19.

The rearrangement uses TRBV5-1 and TRBJ2-7; D is possibly TRBD1 (6 bases). CDR3 length: 14 amino acids. V gave up 4 bases and J gave up 3 bases, with 14 bases separating them. Germline CDR1 is SGHRS and CDR2 is YFSETQ. The CDR3 protein is CASSPILTGYEQYF. The DNA for the CDR3 is TGCGCCAGCAGCCCCATCCTGACAGGCTACGAGCAGTACTTC.

The chain carries TRBV7-9 and TRBJ2-7; TRBD1 might be the D (8 bases). The V end lost 6 bases, the J end lost 2 bases, and 17 bases lay between the germline ends. CDR1 is SEHNR, CDR2 FQNEAQ, per germline (reference sequence). This CDR3 has 15 amino acids. The CDR3 sequence: CASRQGGGSPYEQYF. Written as DNA, the CDR3 is TGTGCCAGCAGACAGGGGGGGGGATCACCCTACGAGCAGTACTTC.

The rearrangement links TRBV7-2 to TRBJ1-5; no firm D call. The CDR3 consists of 15 residues. The V gene lost 0 bases and the J gene lost 2 bases, with 8 bases spanning the gap. Germline V lookup: CDR1 SGHTA, CDR2 FQGNSA. In DNA form, the CDR3 reads TGTGCCAGCAGCTTAGCGCTTGAGGGCAATCAGCCCCAGCATTTT. Its translation is CASSLALEGNQPQHF.

J is TRBJ2-1 and V is TRBV7-9; 8 bases align to TRBD2. The CDR3 sequence is 13 residues long. Germline V CDR1 and CDR2: SEHNR, FQNEAQ (reference sequence). J gave up 2 bases and V 7 bases, and 1 base lay outside the gene matches. Here the CDR3 reads CASIAGTYNEQFF. The CDR3 DNA sequence: TGTGCCAGCATAGCGGGGACCTACAATGAGCAGTTCTTC.

The chain joins TRBV7-9 to TRBJ2-2, with D possibly TRBD2 on 5 matching bases. Germline CDR1 SEHNR, CDR2 FQNEAQ (reference sequence). V shed 5 bases and J shed 5 bases, with 12 bases lying between them. The CDR3 contains 14 residues. The CDR3 loop is CASSLEGSTGELFF. The CDR3 DNA follows: TGTGCCAGCAGCCTCGAGGGCTCGACCGGGGAGCTGTTTTTT.

The CDR3 loop reads CASRTSNYGYTF. CDR3 coding DNA: TGTGCCAGCAGGACATCAAACTATGGCTACACCTTC. The V call is TRBV27, the J call TRBJ1-2, with D unclear. Trimming removed 6 bases at V and 2 bases at J, with 7 bases between. The CDR3 is 12 residues long. CDR1 MNHEY and CDR2 SMNVEV come from the germline V gene (reference sequence).

The V call is TRBV9, the J call TRBJ1-2, with a tentative D call TRBD1 (6 bases). Germline loops: CDR1 SGDLS, CDR2 YYNGEE. The CDR3 has 12 residues. The ends were cut back, 3 bases at V and 6 bases at J, with 9 bases in the middle. The CDR3 loop reads CASSGNRDGYTF. The DNA for the CDR3 is TGTGCCAGCAGCGGCAACAGGGATGGCTACACCTTC.

This chain joins TRBV3-1 (or the pseudogene TRBV3-2) and TRBJ1-5, with a possible D match to TRBD1 (5 bases). This CDR3 has 16 residues. Per germline, CDR1 LGHDT and CDR2 YNNKEL (reference sequence). The germline V and J ends were trimmed by 0 bases and 5 bases, with 14 bases remaining between them. The CDR3 reads CASSQDYGPGDQPQHF. CDR3 bases: TGTGCCAGCAGCCAAGATTACGGCCCGGGGGATCAGCCCCAGCATTTT.

This clone was picked up a small number of times. This chain links TRBV6-5 with TRBJ2-7; TRBD1 matches at 8 bases. The CDR3 covers 15 residues. Unmatched junction bases numbered 8, after V lost 3 bases and J lost 4 bases. Germline V gene sequence: CDR1 MNHEY, CDR2 SVGAGI. CDR3 coding DNA: TGTGCCAGCAGTTATCGCTACAGGGGGACGTACGAGCAGTACTTC. Translated: CASSYRYRGTYEQYF.

The chain employs TRBV4-3 and TRBJ1-5; 7 nucleotides match TRBD1. The CDR3 has 16 amino acids. Looked up from germline, CDR1 is LGHNA and CDR2 is YSLEER. The trim removed 0 bases at V and 6 bases at J, leaving 8 bases unmatched. CDR3 amino acids: CASSQDWAGGGQPQHF. Written as DNA, the CDR3 is TGCGCCAGCAGCCAAGATTGGGCAGGGGGTGGTCAGCCCCAGCATTTT.

This rearrangement joins TRBV2 to TRBJ2-1, with a tentative D call TRBD1 (5 bases). Trimming cost V 2 bases and J 9 bases, with 11 bases left between them. CDR1 is SNHLY and CDR2 is FYNNEI in the germline V gene. This CDR3 is built from 13 residues. CDR3 coding DNA: TGTGCCAGCAGTGAAAATCAGGGCTCTGAGCAGTTCTTC. This codes for CASSENQGSEQFF.

The rearrangement links TRBV12-3 or TRBV12-4 to TRBJ2-7; D is perhaps TRBD2 (5 bases). V shed 3 bases and J shed 3 bases, with 9 bases lying between them. The CDR3 has 13 residues. CDR3 sequence (DNA): TGTGCCAGCAGTTTGGACGGGGACTACGAGCAGTACTTC. This encodes CASSLDGDYEQYF.

This clone has only one observation. The chain has TRBV5-1 and TRBJ2-1, with D perhaps matching TRBD2 (7 bases). Germline V lookup: CDR1 SGHRS, CDR2 YFSETQ. This CDR3 region has 16 residues. With 3 bases removed from V and 6 bases from J, the gap between germline ends came to 19 bases. The CDR3 DNA sequence: TGCGCCAGCAGCTGGCCCCTGGAGGGGGGGCCCAATGAGCAGTTCTTC. Amino acids: CASSWPLEGGPNEQFF.

This clone has only a few counts. The rearrangement uses TRBV9 and TRBJ2-7; no definite D call. The V gene lost 0 bases and the J gene lost 2 bases, with 9 bases spanning the gap. The CDR3 consists of 14 residues. Germline CDR1 and CDR2: SGDLS and YYNGEE. The CDR3 reads CASSVVPETYEQYF. The CDR3, as DNA: TGTGCCAGCAGCGTAGTTCCAGAAACCTACGAGCAGTACTTC.

The V gene is TRBV18, the J gene TRBJ1-5; TRBD1 is a possible D gene (5 bases). Germline lookup yields CDR1 KGHSH and CDR2 LQKENI. Trimming removed 3 bases at V and 2 bases at J, with 17 bases between. The CDR3 has 17 amino acids. The CDR3 is CASSPRGGHYGNQPQHF. CDR3 nucleotides: TGTGCCAGCTCACCGCGGGGCGGGCACTACGGCAATCAGCCCCAGCATTTT.

The chain links TRBV5-1 to TRBJ2-5; weak D call: TRBD2 (5 bases). V lost 2 bases and J 2 bases, leaving 10 bases between the germline ends. The CDR3 consists of 14 residues. The V gene's germline CDR1 is SGHRS and CDR2 YFSETQ. CDR3 residues: CASSFFGIQETQYF. The CDR3 nucleotides are TGCGCCAGCAGCTTTTTCGGGATTCAAGAGACCCAGTACTTC.

The chain links TRBV6-6 to TRBJ1-2, with D tentatively TRBD1 (6 bases). Germline loops: CDR1 MNHNY, CDR2 SVGAGI (reference sequence). V was trimmed by 6 bases and J by 5 bases, leaving 22 bases between them. The CDR3 spans 16 residues. The CDR3 bases are TGTGCCAGCAGCGGGGGGGCCGCATCTCTTATGTATGGCTACACCTTC. Protein: CASSGGAASLMYGYTF.

The rearrangement joins TRBV7-2 to TRBJ2-1; 8 nucleotides line up with TRBD1. This CDR3 has 13 amino acids. The V segment lost 3 bases and the J segment 7 bases; nucleotides outside the gene matches: 2. The germline CDR1 and CDR2 sequences are SGHTA and FQGNSA. The CDR3 region has the DNA TGTGCCAGCAGCTTCAACAGGGGGAATGAGCAGTTCTTC. As protein: CASSFNRGNEQFF.

V usage is TRBV3-1 (or the pseudogene TRBV3-2) and J usage is TRBJ2-5; 15 nucleotides agree with TRBD2. The trim removed 1 base at V and 5 bases at J, leaving 5 bases unmatched. Germline values: CDR1 LGHDT, CDR2 YNNKEL (reference sequence). The CDR3 spans 17 residues. The CDR3 spells CASSQALGLAGGETQYF. CDR3 DNA sequence: TGTGCCAGCAGCCAAGCGTTAGGACTAGCGGGGGGGGAGACCCAGTACTTC.

The table lists this clone with a few counts. This chain links TRBV29-1 with TRBJ1-1; D is undetermined. V lost 5 bases to trimming and J lost 0 bases, with 13 bases between them. Germline V lookup: CDR1 SQVTM, CDR2 ANQGSEA. There are 14 residues in the CDR3. The CDR3 is CSVRTGTVNTEAFF. In DNA form, the CDR3 reads TGCAGCGTTCGAACGGGAACAGTGAACACTGAAGCTTTCTTT.